The TCR beta chain under discussion was sequenced for a study of neurological immune-mediated disorders. Study observations and caveats: None of the CDR3 amino acid sequences of expanded clones recurred across subjects, suggesting private repertoires in all groups. HTLV-1-associated myelopathy led in TCR clonal expansion, while multiple sclerosis ranked lowest, below healthy controls.

Points on this clonotype: Its antigen is unidentified. A much larger clone lies one base from this, so it may be a read error.

It was by 5'RACE with 10-nucleotide random UMIs that the cDNA was made. The output of every sequencing run, over 160 million TCR-beta sequences, came from 15-18 subjects. TCRdb re-analysed the 5' RACE reads in MiXCR, keeping a single row per CDR3 protein. Found here are under 85,000 distinct CDR3 sequences, 13% to 15% of them singletons; the top ten hold 6% to 7%. Germline V gene lookup returns CDR1 KGHDR and CDR2 SFDVKD. The CDR3 covers 17 residues. V trimming: 5 bases; J trimming: 8 bases; junction bases outside the gene matches: 14. V is TRBV24-1 and J is TRBJ2-1; 10 nucleotides line up with TRBD2. The receptor comes from a woman aged 45-60 years in good health. Sequenced sample: PBMCs. The CDR3 region is CATSGQLAGSGNDEQFF. The CDR3 DNA reads TGTGCCACCAGTGGCCAACTAGCGGGGTCTGGGAACGATGAGCAGTTCTTC.